The 15 T cell receptor beta chains below come from one sample, sequenced in a study of shared clonotypes between healthy human individuals. The data were produced by immunoSEQ multiplex PCR, yet TCRdb's version contains in-frame clones alone and is incomplete. The sample lists 2 million to 2.5 million clones, 85% to 95% occurring once. Sequenced: naive CD4+ T cells from PBMCs. The sample's subset: CD45RA+ positively selected. These TCRs come from a man between 18 and 35 years old in good health. Some clones in this sample may be carry-over from other donors' samples.

The CDR3 sequence: CASTDRAGTSEGAFF. The CDR3 DNA follows: TGTGCCAGCACCGACAGGGCCGGGACCAGTGAGGGGGCTTTCTTT. This chain uses TRBV6-6 with TRBJ1-1; 7 bases match TRBD1. V gave up 7 bases and J gave up 11 bases; unmatched junction bases: 19. CDR1 is MNHNY, CDR2 SVGAGI, per germline (reference sequence). This CDR3 is built from 15 residues.

The chain carries TRBV27 and TRBJ2-5; no clear D. The germline V and J ends were trimmed by 5 bases and 3 bases, with 16 bases remaining between them. This CDR3 is 15 amino acids long. Germline CDR1 and CDR2: MNHEY and SMNVEV (reference sequence). CDR3 sequence reads: CASSPRPSFEETQYF. The CDR3 nucleotides are TGTGCCAGCAGTCCCAGACCGTCTTTTGAAGAGACCCAGTACTTC.

Worth noting for this clone: At the DNA level, this CDR3 is encoded by other sequences in the same sample as well. V is TRBV5-4 and J is TRBJ2-7; 9 bases agree with TRBD2. The trim removed 1 base at V and 0 bases at J, leaving 2 bases unmatched. The CDR3 sequence is 15 residues long. Germline assignment: CDR1 SGHNT and CDR2 YYREEE (reference sequence). CDR3 in amino acids: CASSLTSGRSYEQYF. In DNA, the CDR3 is TGTGCCAGCAGCTTGACTAGCGGGCGCTCCTACGAGCAGTACTTC.

The chain employs TRBV5-5 and TRBJ1-1, with 7 bases aligning to TRBD1. The CDR3 contains 14 residues. Germline-derived CDR1 and CDR2 are SGHKS and YYEKEE (reference sequence). After removal of 6 bases from V and 3 bases from J, the junction contained 8 bases not matched to a gene. The CDR3 protein is CASTRQGGYTEAFF. The CDR3 DNA sequence: TGTGCCAGCACTAGACAGGGAGGATACACTGAAGCTTTCTTT.

The chain has TRBV23-1 and TRBJ2-7, with 8 bases aligning to TRBD1. TRBV23-1 is placed among ORFs of uncertain function. J was trimmed by 6 bases and V by 2 bases; bases with no gene match: 27. The CDR3 spans 21 residues. CDR3 sequence: CASSQTPGTGMSECRWFEQYF. The CDR3 nucleotides are TGCGCCAGCAGTCAAACCCCGGGGACAGGAATGTCTGAATGTCGGTGGTTCGAGCAGTACTTC.

This chain joins TRBV28 and TRBJ1-4; a possible D gene is TRBD1 (6 bases). Trimming removed 3 bases from V and 8 bases from J, with 13 bases in between. Looked up from germline, CDR1 is MDHEN and CDR2 is SYDVKM. The CDR3 has 14 amino acids. The CDR3 sequence is CASSLEQGGEKLFF. The CDR3 coding sequence is TGTGCCAGCAGTTTGGAACAGGGTGGCGAAAAACTGTTTTTT. The full variable domain, completed using reference TRBV28 and TRBJ1-4, is DVKVTQSSRYLVKRTGEKVFLECVQDMDHENMFWYRQDPGLGLRLIYFSYDVKMKEKGDIPEGYSVSREKKERFSLILESASTNQTSMYLCASSLEQGGEKLFFGSGTQLSVL.

The J gene is TRBJ1-4, the V gene TRBV5-1; D is possibly TRBD1 (5 bases). The CDR3 covers 16 residues. Germline V gives CDR1 SGHRS, CDR2 YFSETQ. V lost 4 bases and J lost 1, with 14 bases in between. CDR3 bases: TGCGCCAGCAGCCCCCGCTCGGGGGGAACTAATGAAAAACTGTTTTTT. Translating gives CASSPRSGGTNEKLFF.

This clone was detected a few times. The chain combines TRBV5-1 with TRBJ1-4, with D unclear. The CDR3 has 12 residues. Trimming pared 5 bases from V and 7 bases from J, leaving 9 bases between. Looked up from germline, CDR1 is SGHRS and CDR2 is YFSETQ. This CDR3 is CASRSFGEKLFF. CDR3 nucleotides: TGCGCCAGCAGGTCGTTCGGTGAAAAACTGTTTTTT.

The genes are TRBV30 and TRBJ2-3; no clear D gene. V lost 3 bases and J 4 bases, leaving 5 bases between the germline ends. Germline V gene data show CDR1 as GTSNPN and CDR2 as SVGIG (reference sequence). This CDR3 contains 11 residues. The CDR3 coding sequence is TGTGCCTGGAGGGACGCAGATACGCAGTATTTT. Translation: CAWRDADTQYF. The full variable domain, its missing parts supplied by reference TRBV30 and TRBJ2-3, is SQTIHQWPATLVQPVGSPLSLECTVEGTSNPNLYWYRQAAGRGLQLLFYSVGIGQISSEVPQNLSASRPQDRQFILSSKKLLLSDSGFYLCAWRDADTQYFGPGTRLTVL.

A word on this clone: The sample carries other DNA sequences with the same CDR3. This rearrangement joins TRBV18 to TRBJ2-4, with 9 positions matching TRBD1. This CDR3 is 16 amino acids long. Trimming removed 3 bases from V and 1 base from J; junction bases left unmatched: 4. Germline V gene sequence: CDR1 KGHSH, CDR2 LQKENI. CDR3 DNA: TGTGCCAGCTCACCTGGGACAGGGCTGGCCAAAAACATTCAGTACTTC. Encoded protein: CASSPGTGLAKNIQYF.

The J gene is TRBJ2-7, the V gene TRBV4-3, with D uncertain. The CDR3 length is 13 residues. Germline loops: CDR1 LGHNA, CDR2 YSLEER. Trimming took 0 bases from V and 2 from J, leaving 5 bases between them. CDR3 protein: CASSQDIPYEQYF. The CDR3 DNA reads TGCGCCAGCAGCCAAGATATTCCCTACGAGCAGTACTTC.

This chain connects TRBV15 to TRBJ2-5; 7 nucleotides line up with TRBD1. V was clipped by 6 bases and J by 5 bases; unmatched bases: 12. Germline CDR1 and CDR2: LNHNV and YYDKDF (reference sequence). CDR3 length equals 15 residues. CDR3 protein: CATSSGQPLTETQYF. In nucleotides, the CDR3 is TGTGCCACCAGTTCGGGACAGCCTTTAACGGAGACCCAGTACTTC. The entire variable domain, with the rest obtained from reference TRBV15 and TRBJ2-5, is as follows: DAMVIQNPRYQVTQFGKPVTLSCSQTLNHNVMYWYQQKSSQAPKLLFHYYDKDFNNEADTPDNFQSRRPNTSFCFLDIRSPGLGDTAMYLCATSSGQPLTETQYFGPGTRLLVL.

This chain links TRBV5-1 with TRBJ1-5; tentative D call: TRBD1 (5 bases). Trimming stripped 5 bases from V and 4 bases from J, with 10 bases between. The germline V gene has CDR1 SGHRS and CDR2 YFSETQ. This CDR3 spans 13 amino acids. The CDR3 DNA reads as TGCGCCAGCAGGGGGGAGGGGAATCAGCCCCAGCATTTT. Translating it yields CASRGEGNQPQHF.

V gene TRBV5-1 combines with J gene TRBJ2-5; D is perhaps TRBD1 or TRBD2 (5 bases each). Germline-derived CDR1 and CDR2 are SGHRS and YFSETQ. CDR3 length equals 15 residues. The V end was cut by 5 bases, the J end by 8 bases, with 22 bases between. CDR3 amino acids: CASSPTTGVGDTQYF. In nucleotides, the CDR3 is TGCGCCAGCAGTCCGACTACAGGAGTGGGAGATACCCAGTACTTC.

This sequence joins TRBV18 and TRBJ1-2; D unclear. The ends were cut back, 1 base at V and 4 bases at J, with 10 bases in the middle. The CDR3 has 14 residues. Germline V gene data show CDR1 as KGHSH and CDR2 as LQKENI. The CDR3 nucleotides are TGTGCCAGCTCACCACGGTCAGGCGTCTATGGCTACACCTTC. It encodes CASSPRSGVYGYTF.